Sequencing of this TCR beta chain was carried out in a study of early T cells in non-severe SARS-CoV-2 infection. About the research overall: The input, bulk RNA from unsorted whole blood, was sequenced, and chains were unpaired.

Regarding the study as a whole: VDJdb matching, biased toward anti-spike CD8 responses, missed private and CD4 specificities.

Attachment of unique molecular identifiers was made to individual cDNA molecules. TCRdb independently ran MiXCR on the 5' RACE reads; one entry per CDR3 protein. The table shows just over 95,000 distinct CDR3 sequences, with 9.5% to 12% occurring only once. This clonotype was detected ten times or more. Its antigen remains unknown. V trimming: 3 bases; J trimming: 3 bases; junction bases outside the gene matches: 4. Per the germline V gene, CDR1 is MDHEN and CDR2 is SYDVKM. CDR3 length equals 14 residues. This TCR was recovered from an adult who was a healthcare worker with PCR-confirmed SARS-CoV-2 infection or an uninfected control (not recorded which). The sample taken for sequencing was whole blood. The chain carries TRBV28 and TRBJ2-7; 8 nucleotides line up with TRBD1. The CDR3 is CASSFSDRVYEQYF. The CDR3 DNA is TGTGCCAGCAGTTTTTCGGACAGGGTCTACGAGCAGTACTTC. Full variable domain (outside the CDR3, taken from reference TRBV28 and TRBJ2-7): DVKVTQSSRYLVKRTGEKVFLECVQDMDHENMFWYRQDPGLGLRLIYFSYDVKMKEKGDIPEGYSVSREKKERFSLILESASTNQTSMYLCASSFSDRVYEQYFGPGTRLTVT.